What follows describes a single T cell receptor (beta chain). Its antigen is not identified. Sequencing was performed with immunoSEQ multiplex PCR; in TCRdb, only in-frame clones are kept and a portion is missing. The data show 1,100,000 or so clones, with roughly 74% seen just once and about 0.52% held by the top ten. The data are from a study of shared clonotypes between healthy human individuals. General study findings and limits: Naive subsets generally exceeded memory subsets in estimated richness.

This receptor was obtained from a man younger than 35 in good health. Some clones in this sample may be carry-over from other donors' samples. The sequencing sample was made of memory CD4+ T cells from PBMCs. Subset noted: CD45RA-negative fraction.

CDR3 nucleotides: TGTGCCTGGATGAGTGATTGGGACGAGCAGTACTTC. This gives the protein CAWMSDWDEQYF. The J gene is TRBJ2-7, the V gene TRBV30, with no clear D. Germline-derived CDR1 and CDR2 are GTSNPN and SVGIG (reference sequence). The CDR3 length is 12 residues. Between the trimmed V and J ends, which lost 4 bases and 5 bases, there was a span of 12 bases.